This is a list of T cell receptor beta chains from one sample in a study of blood T cells in healthy people across ages. In TCRdb, the 5' RACE reads were re-called with MiXCR into one record per CDR3 protein. The sample lists over 700,000 distinct CDR3 sequences; 25% were seen once. This sample was also put to use in a study of T cells of mothers and their children.

The sequencing input was blood. These receptors were taken from a boy younger than 18 in good health. The CDR3 runs from the conserved cysteine through the conserved F or W. Fields, in order: V gene, D gene, CDR3 protein. A D gene is named only where the DNA matches it firmly.

TRBV5-1 NA CASSLAALRGFGVETQYF
TRBV7-9 TRBD1 CASSLFPSQGVGNIQYF
TRBV27 NA CASSLTGTAFMNTEAFF
TRBV29-1 NA CSAVPPTTEETQYF
TRBV18 NA CASSPPRGLLSYNEQFF
TRBV3-1 NA CASSQESGGKLDEQFF
TRBV5-1 NA CASSIDGTEHTDTQYF
TRBV19 NA CASSMDTQYF
TRBV29-1 TRBD2 CSAATSGNNEQFF
TRBV7-9 NA CASSSPSLIEQYF
TRBV4-1 NA CASSPGTSGREKLFF
TRBV28 TRBD2 CASSSLAGEPGETQYF
TRBV29-1 NA CSVDNTGFRFYNEQFF
TRBV10-3 NA CAISESQRETQYF
TRBV19 NA CASSIGAASNQPQHF
TRBV9 TRBD1 CASSVTGSYNEQFF
TRBV12-5 NA CASGLNRLGTNGYTF
TRBV27 NA CASSSVGLQETQYF
TRBV28 NA CASSVEIVGRPEQYF
TRBV6-6 NA CASSNRLTYEQYF
TRBV5-6 NA CASSSGLGATDSPLHF
TRBV5-1 NA CASSRNASRGYNQPQHF
TRBV5-1 TRBD2 CASSPFPSGEYNEQFF
TRBV24-1 TRBD1 CATSEGGTGQAKNIQYF
TRBV2 NA CASSVEETQYF
TRBV29-1 NA CSVPTGISSYNEQFF
TRBV20-1 NA CSARGEKPETQYF
TRBV7-9 TRBD1 CASSLDLGQGMNGELFF
TRBV25-1 NA CASSPSWGGEAFF
TRBV7-2 NA CASSLETFREQYF
TRBV4-3 NA CASSQFTGLTDTQYF
TRBV5-1 NA CASSFEVPYEQYF
TRBV7-9 NA CASSISGTLPIEQYF
TRBV6-2/TRBV6-3 NA CASSYFYLNTEAFF
TRBV5-6 NA CASSTQGRGEKLFF
TRBV13 TRBD1 CASSHGQGLETQYF
TRBV10-3 NA CAISESQRVGGELFF
TRBV20-1 TRBD2 CSALTSGEETQYF
TRBV18 TRBD1 CASSPPRNRDRLPLNTGELFF
TRBV12-3/TRBV12-4 NA CASGWGQTQYF
TRBV20-1 NA CSAGDRRAYNEQFF